Listed here are 8 T cell receptor beta chains from one sample, sequenced in a study of blood T cell repertoires in COVID-19. Profiling relied on immunoSEQ multiplex PCR, and the TCRdb table lists in-frame clones only, not all of them. The table shows around 320,000 clones, with 90% occurring only once. The sequenced sample consisted of PBMCs or T cells enriched from blood (not recorded which). Receptors were obtained from a woman aged 25 to 39 who had been exposed to COVID-19.

The chain combines TRBV4-1 with TRBJ2-5; D is perhaps TRBD2 (6 bases). This CDR3 comprises 16 residues. Looked up from germline, CDR1 is MGHRA and CDR2 is YSYEKL. The V end lost 2 bases, the J end lost 2 bases, and 15 bases lay between the germline ends. The CDR3 spells CASSQTPGLTQETQYF. CDR3 nucleotide sequence: TGCGCCAGCAGCCAAACACCGGGACTCACGCAAGAGACCCAGTACTTC.

The rearrangement joins TRBV18 to TRBJ2-7; 7 bases line up with TRBD1. V trimming: 2 bases; J trimming: 3 bases; junction bases outside the gene matches: 4. The CDR3 is made up of 14 amino acids. Germline CDR1 and CDR2: KGHSH and LQKENI. The CDR3 protein is CASSPRDSFYEQYF. For the CDR3, the DNA is TGTGCCAGCTCACCAAGGGACAGCTTCTACGAGCAGTACTTC.

The chain employs TRBV5-1 and TRBJ1-2; 7 bases line up with TRBD1. The CDR3 has 14 amino acids. J lost 3 bases, V lost 4 bases, and 6 bases had no gene match. The germline gives CDR1 SGHRS, CDR2 YFSETQ. DNA for the CDR3: TGCGCCAGCAGCCTGTACACAGGGGACTATGGCTACACCTTC. This encodes CASSLYTGDYGYTF.

The V gene is TRBV7-9, the J gene TRBJ1-2; tentative D call: TRBD1 (5 bases). This CDR3 spans 14 amino acids. Trimming took off 5 bases at V and 4 bases at J, with 14 bases between the two ends. Germline values: CDR1 SEHNR, CDR2 FQNEAQ (reference sequence). CDR3 sequence reads: CASSPGGRPYGYTF. The CDR3 DNA sequence: TGTGCCAGCAGCCCCGGGGGACGACCCTATGGCTACACCTTC.

V is TRBV9 and J is TRBJ2-4, with a weak D call TRBD2 (6 bases). Germline CDR1 is SGDLS and CDR2 is YYNGEE. V lost 0 bases and J 7 bases, leaving 11 bases between the germline ends. There are 14 residues in the CDR3. Written as DNA, the CDR3 is TGTGCCAGCAGCGTAGGGGGGGTTACGAACATTCAGTACTTC. It codes for CASSVGGVTNIQYF.

The chain is built from TRBV11-2 and TRBJ2-2; D is unclear. The V end was cut by 5 bases, the J end by 3 bases, with 10 bases between. CDR1 SGHAT and CDR2 FQNNGV come from the germline V gene. This CDR3 spans 14 amino acids. The CDR3 coding sequence is TGTGCCAGCAGCCCCTTCAGTGACACCGGGGAGCTGTTTTTT. Translated: CASSPFSDTGELFF. The full variable domain, its missing parts supplied by reference TRBV11-2 and TRBJ2-2, is EAGVAQSPRYKIIEKRQSVAFWCNPISGHATLYWYQQILGQGPKLLIQFQNNGVVDDSQLPKDRFSAERLKGVDSTLKIQPAKLEDSAVYLCASSPFSDTGELFFGEGSRLTVL.

V and J are TRBV28 and TRBJ1-2; 8 bases are shared with TRBD1. The CDR3 runs 13 residues. Per the germline V gene, CDR1 is MDHEN and CDR2 is SYDVKM. With V trimmed by 5 bases and J by 11 bases, 10 bases remained unmatched. The CDR3 reads CASSAPDRAKYTF. The CDR3 DNA is TGTGCCAGCAGTGCCCCGGACAGGGCAAAGTACACCTTC.

In this sample, this clone turned up once. The V and J genes are TRBV9 and TRBJ1-2; no clear D. Germline V gene sequence: CDR1 SGDLS, CDR2 YYNGEE. The CDR3 sequence is 12 residues long. V was trimmed by 4 bases and J by 4 bases, leaving 8 bases between them. CDR3 protein: CASSSESYGYTF. The CDR3 DNA is TGTGCCAGCAGCTCCGAGTCCTATGGCTACACCTTC.